The rows below give T cell receptor beta chains drawn from one sample of a study of blood T cell repertoires in COVID-19. The assay was immunoSEQ multiplex PCR, and TCRdb's table has in-frame clones only and misses some. The sample has 120,000 or so clones; 70% to 90% are singletons. Sequenced input: peripheral blood. Every receptor here comes from a woman between 45 and 65 years old with active or convalescent COVID-19. The conserved cysteine and the conserved F or W are not part of the CDR3 here.

>TRBV7-3
ASSLGLAGNYEQY
>TRBV15
ATSRDTAYEQY
>TRBV7-9
ASSSPRDRVDEKLF
>TRBV27
ASSFQGSQETQY
>TRBV5-1
ASSPRGDRSYEQY
>TRBV28
ASSSRGSFYGYT
>TRBV18
ASSPTWDRGSYEQY
>TRBV7-7
ASSPQTGPPYEQY
>TRBV28
ASTLAGGVYNEQF
>TRBV28
ASSLYVGRGGELF
>TRBV4-2
ASSQEKRSYEQY
>TRBV28
ASSSSFRGSPLH
>TRBV4-2
ASSQERAGVDNEQF
>TRBV24-1
ATSDWTSGGMGTQY
>TRBV21-1
ASSRLDLETSGNDTDTQY
>TRBV2
ASTPGLAGAYEQY
>TRBV28
ASSLWPTNGYT
>TRBV6-5
ASSSYNQPQH
>TRBV11-3
ASSLGTGIYNEQF
>TRBV20-1
SASTGLAGELDEQF
>TRBV7-2
ASSARQGRPYEQY
>TRBV6-5
ASSSSGGASEKLF
>TRBV3-1/TRBV3-2
ASSQDRPGNEQF
>TRBV3-1/TRBV3-2
ASSGGQGDYGYT
>TRBV5-6
ASSLGQGQPQH
>TRBV27
ASSLFPGHNYGYT
>TRBV29-1
SVWQEVEQY
>TRBV28
ASSASGTGPWEQY
>TRBV29-1
SVAEPLPHL
>TRBV11-2
ASSFGRQGSTTEAF